This T cell receptor beta chain was identified during a study of CD8+CD57+ T cells in acquired aplastic anemia. CDR3 and TCR beta VDJ profiling relied on genomic DNA as the template. MiXCR was run by TCRdb on the reads, yielding one entry per CDR3 protein. The sample lists hundreds of thousands of distinct CDR3 sequences, roughly 50% occurring once. All patients picked for sequencing had shown, by flow cytometry, an expansion of CD8+CD57+ cells. Germline-derived CDR1 and CDR2 are SEHNR and FQNEAQ (reference sequence). Inclusive of both ends, the CDR3 amounts to 18 amino acids. With respect to this clonotype: The DNA is left out, because the CDR3 cannot be placed on it with certainty; the CDR3 is given as TCRdb lists it.

Material: sorted CD4+, CD8+, or CD8+CD57+ T cells (not recorded which) from PBMCs. This sequence joins TRBV7-9 and TRBJ2-1. The TCR was taken from a human donor with aplastic anemia. The CDR3 region is CDSSFYICSARAPKEQFF.